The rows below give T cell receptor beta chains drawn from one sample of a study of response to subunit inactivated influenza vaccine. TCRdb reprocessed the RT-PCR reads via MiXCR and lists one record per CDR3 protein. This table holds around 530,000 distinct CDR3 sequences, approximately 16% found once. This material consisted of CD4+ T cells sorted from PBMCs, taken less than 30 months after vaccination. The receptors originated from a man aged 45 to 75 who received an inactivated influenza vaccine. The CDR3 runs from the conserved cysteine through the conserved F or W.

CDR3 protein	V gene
CASSLDRAEPQHF	TRBV7-8
CASSEYSRAGKETQYF	TRBV7-8
CASSRGQGRSTLSYNEQFF	TRBV5-1
CASSPPSGTFYEQYF	TRBV18
CASSQDHGMENYGYTF	TRBV4-3
CASSQEAWQDNEQFF	TRBV3-1
CASSFFPPGIRNTGELFF	TRBV12-3/TRBV12-4
CASSTRPTTTRRETQYF	TRBV7-9
CASSRDRDRVTEAFF	TRBV7-2
CASSPDHGQPQHF	TRBV18
CSARNLRDIQYF	TRBV20-1
CSASSLVGEQFF	TRBV20-1
CASPKEPVRGGEAFF	TRBV18
CASSNRQHYGYTF	TRBV6-2/TRBV6-3
CASSLYRAGMGNEQFF	TRBV5-5
CASRTGTGITGELFF	TRBV19
CASSPRTVSGNTIYF	TRBV3-1
CSATRDGPTDTQYF	TRBV20-1
CASSRGQTTYEQYF	TRBV2
CSAREVTAETQYF	TRBV20-1
CASSKPGTSGRATGELFF	TRBV7-8
CAWSTGNTIYF	TRBV30
CASSQSGTGGDKAFF	TRBV4-2
CAIRSPGHVNTEAFF	TRBV10-3
CSAPRHAPPNYEQYF	TRBV20-1
CSVEDRGFGELFF	TRBV29-1
CASSQGVSSGAKNIQYF	TRBV4-3
CSARTGDDGYTF	TRBV20-1
CASSQDTLYSNQPQHF	TRBV4-2
CATSDLVEQFF	TRBV24-1
CASSLFAKAGTVTYEQYF	TRBV28
CASSFLAGDSAKNIQYF	TRBV5-5
CASSLYRDRVNGELFF	TRBV27
CSVGRLAGVYEQYF	TRBV29-1
CASSLRTGGPYEQYF	TRBV4-1
CASSAGLTGTQYF	TRBV6-2/TRBV6-3
CASSYQAGGRDTQYF	TRBV6-2/TRBV6-3
CASSPGTGPFYEQYF	TRBV19
CASSQVWGVGNTQYF	TRBV4-1
CASSQEGTGVYNEQFF	TRBV4-1
CASSISGRRAGELFF	TRBV12-3/TRBV12-4
CASSGDRVMDTQYF	TRBV12-3/TRBV12-4
CASTETGMNTEAFF	TRBV5-1
CASSLADLTGELFF	TRBV7-2
CASSRDPVYEQYF	TRBV4-2
CAISESGQGSRELFF	TRBV10-3